Below are 20 T cell receptor beta chains sequenced from a single sample in a study of tumor-infiltrating lymphocytes in primary liver carcinoma. The input was around 0.5 ug total RNA; TCR beta cDNA was made from it with a constant-region primer. Libraries of TCR beta came from three nested multiplex PCR rounds with slightly modified ARM-PCR. With TRBV1-TRBV30 forward primers and a C-beta reverse primer, the first two PCR rounds were run for roughly 10 cycles each. MiXCR, applied by TCRdb to the multiplex PCR reads, yields one record per CDR3 protein. The sample consists of around 330,000 distinct CDR3 sequences, 65% of them appearing once. Alongside blood RNA obtained from unsorted whole blood, germline DNA was also extracted. Sequenced: peripheral blood. Receptors were obtained from a man in his forties with primary liver carcinoma and hepatitis B virus infection.

For this clonotype: Relative to the germline gene, one junction end is altered; a read error may explain this. CDR3 in DNA: TGCAGCGTTGAAGTGGGTGTGGCGGGAGACAGGGGGACCCAGTGTTTC. The encoded protein is CSVEVGVAGDRGTQCF. The gene calls are TRBV29-1 and TRBJ2-5; 9 bases line up with TRBD1. Germline V gene sequence: CDR1 SQVTM, CDR2 ANQGSEA. The CDR3 has 16 residues.

About this clonotype: At one of its ends the junction is not consistent with the germline gene, which may arise from a read error. The chain has TRBV6-1 and TRBJ2-7; 8 bases map to TRBD2. Germline-derived CDR1 and CDR2 are MNHNS and SASEGT. CDR3 length: 15 amino acids. The CDR3 here is CASSESARLANEQYF. The CDR3 coding sequence is TGTGCCAGCAGTGAAAGCGCGAGACTAGCGAACGAGCAGTATTTC.

Worth noting for this clonotype: A much larger clone differs by one base, so this may be a read error. V usage is TRBV4-2 and J usage is TRBJ2-7; D unresolved. Germline assignment: CDR1 LGHNA and CDR2 YNFKEQ. CDR3 length: 15 residues. The ends were cut back, 0 bases at V and 2 bases at J, with 11 bases in the middle. CDR3 sequence: CASSQDDGGAYEQYF. The DNA of the CDR3 is TGTGCCAGCAGCCAAGATGATGGCGGAGCCTACGAGCAGTACTTC.

In regard to this clonotype: A junction boundary mismatches the germline segment, possibly from a read error. The V and J genes are TRBV6-1 and TRBJ1-6; no clear D gene. CDR3 length: 15 residues. Germline values: CDR1 MNHNS, CDR2 SASEGT. The CDR3, as DNA: TGTGTCAGCTTGTTTCGGACGGGGATTGATTCACCACTCCACTTT. This encodes CVSLFRTGIDSPLHF.

This clonotype appeared many times. J is TRBJ2-1 and V is TRBV29-1; TRBD1 matches 7 bases. Per the germline V gene, CDR1 is SQVTM and CDR2 is ANQGSEA. The ends lost 6 bases at V and 7 bases at J; junction bases unmatched: 9. CDR3 length equals 13 residues. This CDR3 is CSVQIYRGNEQFF. The CDR3 bases are TGCAGCGTCCAGATTTACAGGGGAAATGAGCAGTTCTTC.

With respect to this clonotype: A much more abundant neighbour one base away suggests this may be a read error. This chain joins TRBV4-2 and TRBJ1-1, with D tentatively TRBD1 (5 bases). The CDR3 contains 17 residues. V dropped 1 base and J dropped 0 bases, with 15 bases sitting between them. Germline CDR1 reads LGHNA; CDR2 reads YNFKEQ. CDR3 sequence reads: CASSQVRDERMNTEAFF. In nucleotides, the CDR3 is TGTGCCAGCAGCCAAGTCCGGGACGAAAGAATGAACACTGAAGCTTTCTTT.

This clonotype was counted only a few times. With a much larger clone just one base away, this may be a read error. The chain is built from TRBV10-3 and TRBJ1-2; D possibly corresponds to TRBD1 (5 bases). Trimming stripped 7 bases from V and 8 bases from J, with 17 bases between. The CDR3 has 13 residues. CDR1 ENHRY and CDR2 SYGVKD come from the germline V gene. DNA for the CDR3: TGTGCCATCACTGTGGGACGGATGGAAGGCTACACCTTC. Protein sequence: CAITVGRMEGYTF.

This clonotype was counted once. The chain combines TRBV12-3 or TRBV12-4 with TRBJ2-2; TRBD2 is a possible D gene (5 bases). The CDR3 runs to 17 residues. Trimming stripped 10 bases from V and 3 bases from J, with 24 bases between. The CDR3 DNA sequence: TGTGCCAACACCCCGACCGACATGGGGAGCGACACCGGGGAGCTGTTTTTT. It translates to CANTPTDMGSDTGELFF.

As to this clonotype: This CDR3 is missing its conserved last phenylalanine or tryptophan, likely due to a read error. The limits of the CDR3 on the DNA are not certain, so only TCRdb's listed CDR3 is given. The chain employs TRBV30 and TRBJ2-1; no check of the table's D call, TRBD1, against the DNA was made. Both ends counted, the CDR3 spans 14 residues. Germline V gene sequence: CDR1 GTSNPN, CDR2 SVGIG (reference sequence). The CDR3 sequence: CAWSQGGGPTSLYI.

The V and J genes are TRBV2 and TRBJ2-7, with D perhaps given as TRBD1 or TRBD2 (6 bases each). The CDR3 length is 13 residues. From germline, CDR1 is SNHLY and CDR2 FYNNEI. V lost 4 bases to trimming and J lost 6 bases, with 13 bases between them. CDR3: CASSGAEGGEQYF. CDR3 coding DNA: TGTGCCAGCAGTGGAGCGGAGGGGGGCGAGCAGTACTTC.

This clonotype was detected once. Possible read error: a much larger clone is one base away. The chain recombines TRBV11-2 with TRBJ1-5, with a possible D match to TRBD1 (6 bases). The CDR3 has 13 amino acids. Germline V lookup: CDR1 SGHAT, CDR2 FQNNGV. The CDR3, as DNA: TGTGCCAGAAGCTTACAGGGAGACCAGCCCCAGCATTTT. Translated, it gives CARSLQGDQPQHF.

A remark on this clonotype: At one end the junction does not follow the germline gene, possibly because of a read error. The chain recombines TRBV6-1 with TRBJ2-1; 14 nucleotides line up with TRBD2. Germline CDR1 reads MNHNS; CDR2 reads SASEGT. The length of the CDR3 is 13 residues. The CDR3 DNA follows: TGTGTCAGCAAAGGGACTAGCGGGAGTGAGCAGTTCTTC. Translating it yields CVSKGTSGSEQFF.

On this clonotype: The junction and the germline gene differ at one end; a read error may be behind it. The chain couples TRBV11-2 to TRBJ2-2; D might be TRBD1 or TRBD2, each matching 5 bases. Germline V gene lookup returns CDR1 SGHAT and CDR2 FQNNGV. The CDR3 is 15 residues long. CDR3 bases: TGTGCCAGCAGCTTCTTGACAGCGAACACCAGGGAGTTGTTTTTT. Residues: CASSFLTANTRELFF.

The chain has TRBV19 and TRBJ1-5; D remains ambiguous. The V and J ends lost 5 bases and 1 base respectively, with 12 bases between them. From germline, CDR1 is LNHDA and CDR2 SQIVND (reference sequence). This CDR3 spans 15 amino acids. This chain's CDR3 is CASSLSKLSNQPQHF. In DNA form, the CDR3 reads TGTGCCAGTAGTTTGTCAAAGCTCAGCAATCAGCCCCAGCATTTT.

On this clonotype itself: This CDR3 is missing its conserved last phenylalanine or tryptophan, likely due to a read error. The gene calls are TRBV29-1 and TRBJ1-2, with 8 bases matching TRBD1. There are 13 residues in the CDR3. CDR1 is SQVTM and CDR2 is ANQGSEA in the germline V gene. The CDR3 region has the DNA TGCTGCGTCCGATCAGGGGGCGCCTATGGCTACACCTAC. This codes for CCVRSGGAYGYTY.

This clonotype appeared a few times. The chain has TRBV11-2 and TRBJ2-1; 11 bases agree with TRBD2. The V segment lost 6 bases and the J segment 6 bases; nucleotides outside the gene matches: 7. In germline, CDR1 is SGHAT, CDR2 FQNNGV. The CDR3 is 15 amino acids. CDR3 nucleotide sequence: TGTGCCAGCAGTCTAGCGGGGGGCGAAACCAATGAGCAGTTCTTC. It yields the protein CASSLAGGETNEQFF.

As concerns this clonotype: This may be a read error, as it is one base from a much larger clone. The V gene is TRBV4-2, the J gene TRBJ2-7; 8 bases are a match to TRBD2. This CDR3 spans 15 amino acids. V shed 0 bases, J shed 8 bases, and the junction held 9 bases outside the gene matches. Germline CDR1 LGHNA, CDR2 YNFKEQ. The CDR3 is CASSQEGIAGYKQYF. CDR3 coding DNA: TGTGCCAGCAGCCAAGAAGGGATAGCGGGATACAAGCAGTACTTC.

The CDR3 DNA sequence: TGTGCCAGCAGCTTAACAGTGGAATCCTACGAGCAGTACTTC. This encodes CASSLTVESYEQYF. This sequence joins TRBV11-2 and TRBJ2-7; unclear D gene. Germline V gene data show CDR1 as SGHAT and CDR2 as FQNNGV. CDR3 length: 14 amino acids. V dropped 2 bases and J dropped 1 base, with 9 bases sitting between them.

Remarks on this clonotype: Given a much more abundant clone one base away, this may be a read error. The chain couples TRBV5-4 to TRBJ2-7, with unresolved D. The CDR3 runs 13 residues. V shed 4 bases and J shed 2 bases, with 10 bases lying between them. CDR1 and CDR2 (germline): SGHNT, YYREEE (reference sequence). CDR3 residues: CASSPGWAYEQYF. The DNA of the CDR3 is TGTGCCAGCAGCCCAGGCTGGGCCTACGAGCAGTACTTC.

At least ten counts were recorded for this clonotype. This sequence joins TRBV6-5 and TRBJ2-7; TRBD1 is a possible D gene (6 bases). The CDR3 contains 16 residues. The V end was cut by 2 bases, the J end by 2 bases, with 16 bases between. Per the germline V gene, CDR1 is MNHEY and CDR2 is SVGAGI. CDR3 sequence (DNA): TGTGCCAGCAGTTACGCGGTGTTGGGGGCCCCCTACGAGCAGTACTTC. Its protein product is CASSYAVLGAPYEQYF.